Described below is a single T cell receptor beta chain sequence and its context. Some clones are missing from TCRdb's copy, which holds only in-frame ones; the method was immunoSEQ multiplex PCR. The sample includes about 98,000 clones, about 80% of them seen just once. The sample belongs to a study of control samples from healthy donors and cancer patients. Germline CDR1 LGHNT, CDR2 FRNRAP. V dropped 0 bases and J dropped 7 bases, with 16 bases sitting between them. CDR3 length: 17 residues. Sequenced: blood. The receptor's source is a woman under 40 in good health. This sequence joins TRBV12-5 and TRBJ1-6; possibly TRBD1 for D (6 bases). The CDR3 DNA reads TGTGCTAGTGGTTTGGTAATTAACAGGGCACTCAATTCACCCCTCCACTTT. It yields the protein CASGLVINRALNSPLHF.